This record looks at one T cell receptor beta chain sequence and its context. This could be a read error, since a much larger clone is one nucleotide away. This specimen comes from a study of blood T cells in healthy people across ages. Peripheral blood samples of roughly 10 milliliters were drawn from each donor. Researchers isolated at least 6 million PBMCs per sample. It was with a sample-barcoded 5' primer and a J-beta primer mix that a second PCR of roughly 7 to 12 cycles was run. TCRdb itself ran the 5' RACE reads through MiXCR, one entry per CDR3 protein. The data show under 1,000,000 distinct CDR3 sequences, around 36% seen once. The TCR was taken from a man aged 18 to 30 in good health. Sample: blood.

Here the CDR3 reads CTSSNRGIGYNEQFF. CDR3 DNA sequence: TGTACCAGCAGTAACCGCGGGATTGGCTACAATGAGCAGTTCTTC. The J gene is TRBJ2-1, the V gene TRBV6-2 or TRBV6-3, with D possibly being TRBD2 (6 bases). This CDR3 is 15 amino acids long. Looked up from germline, CDR1 is MNHEY and CDR2 is SVGEGT.